The 15 T cell receptor beta chains listed next were all sequenced from one sample in a study of blood T cell repertoires in COVID-19. Data came from immunoSEQ multiplex PCR; TCRdb stores just in-frame clones and leaves some out. The sample consists of 98,000 or so clones, over 65% of them appearing once. The sequencing input was peripheral blood. The receptors originated from a woman in her 40s with acute or convalescent COVID-19.

The V gene is TRBV28, the J gene TRBJ1-1; D is unresolved. V was shortened by 6 bases and J by 4 bases, with 15 bases between the two germline ends. CDR3 length: 14 amino acids. CDR1 MDHEN and CDR2 SYDVKM come from the germline V gene. The chain's CDR3 is CASRHPPEVTEAFF. In DNA, the CDR3 is TGTGCCAGCAGACATCCCCCCGAAGTCACTGAAGCTTTCTTT.

The genes are TRBV7-9 and TRBJ2-2; 9 positions agree with TRBD1. Germline CDR1 is SEHNR and CDR2 is FQNEAQ (reference sequence). This CDR3 region has 17 residues. V lost 4 bases to trimming and J lost 5 bases; unmatched junction nucleotides: 11. The CDR3 reads CASSSQPGTGITGELFF. CDR3 DNA sequence: TGTGCCAGCAGCTCGCAGCCCGGGACAGGGATTACCGGGGAGCTGTTTTTT.

The CDR3 protein is CATSSGRGGYTF. CDR3 DNA sequence: TGTGCCACCAGCTCAGGAAGGGGTGGCTACACCTTC. The V call is TRBV15, the J call TRBJ1-2; possible D gene TRBD1, 5 bases. The CDR3 spans 12 residues. CDR1 is LNHNV and CDR2 is YYDKDF in the germline V gene (reference sequence). V lost 5 bases, J lost 7 bases, and 11 bases lay in between.

The V and J genes are TRBV28 and TRBJ1-2; TRBD1 is a possible D gene (6 bases). Trimming left V 5 bases short and J 7 bases short, with 20 bases between. Looked up from germline, CDR1 is MDHEN and CDR2 is SYDVKM. CDR3 length: 15 amino acids. The CDR3 sequence: CASSTPGHQLFGYTF. The DNA for the CDR3 is TGTGCCAGCAGTACCCCGGGACATCAGTTGTTTGGCTACACCTTC.

The chain couples TRBV19 to TRBJ1-1; 10 bases line up with TRBD1. CDR3 size: 16 residues. The V segment lost 1 base and the J segment 6 bases; nucleotides outside the gene matches: 8. CDR1 and CDR2 from the germline V gene are LNHDA and SQIVND (reference sequence). CDR3 nucleotides: TGTGCCAGTAGTATAGGGGGGACAGGGGTGAGCCCTGAAGCTTTCTTT. Translation gives CASSIGGTGVSPEAFF.

This clone was found many times. This sequence joins TRBV6-6 and TRBJ2-7; 9 bases line up with TRBD2. The trim removed 1 base at V and 5 bases at J, leaving 6 bases unmatched. Germline CDR1 and CDR2: MNHNY and SVGAGI (reference sequence). CDR3 length: 15 amino acids. CDR3 sequence reads: CASSYFPGLADEQYF. As DNA, the CDR3 is TGTGCCAGCAGTTACTTTCCGGGACTAGCAGACGAGCAGTACTTC.

The genes are TRBV28 and TRBJ2-7; 12 bases align to TRBD1. V lost 7 bases and J lost 3; bases outside the gene matches: 10. This CDR3 comprises 16 residues. Germline CDR1 MDHEN, CDR2 SYDVKM. The CDR3 spells CASTGVGTGGFYEQYF. The CDR3 bases are TGTGCCAGCACGGGGGTGGGGACAGGGGGCTTCTACGAGCAGTACTTC. Full variable domain (rest looked up from reference TRBV28 and TRBJ2-7): DVKVTQSSRYLVKRTGEKVFLECVQDMDHENMFWYRQDPGLGLRLIYFSYDVKMKEKGDIPEGYSVSREKKERFSLILESASTNQTSMYLCASTGVGTGGFYEQYFGPGTRLTVT.

V is TRBV6-2 or TRBV6-3 and J is TRBJ1-1; the D gene is possibly TRBD1 (5 bases). The ends were cut back, 5 bases at V and 5 bases at J, with 12 bases in the middle. The CDR3 has 13 residues. Germline V CDR1 and CDR2: MNHEY, SVGEGT. Here the CDR3 DNA reads TGTGCCAGCAGTGCCCAGGGCTTGACTGAAGCTTTCTTT. Amino acid sequence: CASSAQGLTEAFF.

The V and J genes are TRBV6-6 and TRBJ1-1; D not resolved. The CDR3 spans 14 residues. Trimming pared 2 bases from V and 10 bases from J, leaving 17 bases between. CDR1 is MNHNY, CDR2 SVGAGI, per germline (reference sequence). CDR3 amino acids: CASSYNGAGGAAFF. For the CDR3, the DNA is TGTGCCAGCAGTTACAATGGAGCGGGAGGAGCAGCTTTCTTT.

The CDR3 coding sequence is TGTGCCAGCAGCCCCAGAAGAGGAAGCTCCTACGAGCAGTACTTC. It encodes CASSPRRGSSYEQYF. The chain joins TRBV11-2 to TRBJ2-7, with D hard to call. The V gene lost 5 bases and the J gene lost 0 bases, with 14 bases spanning the gap. The CDR3 extends over 15 amino acids. Germline CDR1 reads SGHAT; CDR2 reads FQNNGV.

This clone was detected ten times or more. V and J are TRBV5-1 and TRBJ2-1; TRBD2 matches 9 bases. The V and J ends lost 7 bases and 5 bases, in that order; junction bases with no gene match: 10. The CDR3 has 15 residues. Germline CDR1 is SGHRS and CDR2 is YFSETQ. The chain's CDR3 is CASHGLAGLDNEQFF. DNA of the CDR3: TGCGCCAGCCACGGGCTAGCGGGGCTAGACAATGAGCAGTTCTTC.

This clone was recorded only once. The chain uses TRBV7-2 and TRBJ1-6, with TRBD1 matching over 7 bases. V trimming: 1 base; J trimming: 7 bases; junction bases outside the gene matches: 10. Per germline, CDR1 SGHTA and CDR2 FQGNSA. CDR3 length equals 17 residues. Written as DNA, the CDR3 is TGTGCCAGCAGCTTAGTAGTGACAGGGAGGTCGAATTCACCCCTCCACTTT. This sequence encodes CASSLVVTGRSNSPLHF. Based on the CDR3 plus reference TRBV7-2 and TRBJ1-6, the full variable domain is GAGVSQSPSNKVTEKGKDVELRCDPISGHTALYWYRQSLGQGLEFLIYFQGNSAPDKSGLPSDRFSAERTGGSVSTLTIQRTQQEDSAVYLCASSLVVTGRSNSPLHFGNGTRLTVT.

This clone came up a few times. The V call is TRBV6-5, the J call TRBJ2-4, with TRBD1 as a possible D gene (5 bases). The CDR3 length is 15 residues. Trimming removed 4 bases from V and 5 bases from J, with 15 bases in between. CDR1 is MNHEY and CDR2 is SVGAGI in the germline V gene. This CDR3 is CASSWSRQPQNIQYF. DNA of the CDR3: TGTGCCAGCAGTTGGTCCCGACAGCCCCAAAACATTCAGTACTTC.

The rearrangement links TRBV7-9 to TRBJ2-6, with 7 bases fitting TRBD1. Germline V gene lookup returns CDR1 SEHNR and CDR2 FQNEAQ (reference sequence). CDR3 length equals 19 residues. Trimming took 5 bases from V and 0 from J; bases not matched to a gene: 13. DNA of the CDR3: TGTGCCAGCAGCCCTCCCCCGACAGGGATCGGCTCTGGGGCCAACGTCCTGACTTTC. Amino acid sequence: CASSPPPTGIGSGANVLTF.

This chain connects TRBV19 to TRBJ2-3, with D uncertain. The CDR3 length is 13 residues. V gave up 3 bases and J gave up 0 bases, with 4 bases separating them. From germline, CDR1 is LNHDA and CDR2 SQIVND (reference sequence). The CDR3 bases are TGTGCCAGTAGTATCCCTAGCACAGATACGCAGTATTTT. Its protein product is CASSIPSTDTQYF.